This T cell receptor (beta chain) was recovered during a study of cytomegalovirus exposure and HLA in healthy donors. Study-wide context: Genotyping showed less than 85% of approximately 430 donors falling in the Caucasian-associated ancestry cluster.

Germline values: CDR1 MNHEY, CDR2 SVGAGI. V lost 5 bases to trimming and J lost 8 bases, with 18 bases between them. This CDR3 comprises 14 residues. Notes on the study in general: In a later analysis, a missense DCLRE1C variant was linked to TCR beta V- and J-gene trimming. Listed as cytomegalovirus-associated were 164 TCR beta chains. Earlier analysis yielded a pattern in which most TCR beta V segments were productive about 87% or about 30% of the time.

As regards this clone: What it recognizes is unknown.

Vbeta (60) and Jbeta (13) primers were used in the PCR. Assay: immunoSEQ multiplex PCR; the TCRdb copy retains only in-frame clones and omits some. The table records around 180,000 clones, about 80% of them present only once. The genes are TRBV6-5 and TRBJ1-2; D is unresolved. The sequence was obtained from a young man in good health and CMV-seronegative. Source material: PBMCs. CDR3 bases: TGTGCCAGCAGTAATTCCGGGAGCCGATCAGGCTACACCTTC. Its protein is CASSNSGSRSGYTF.